Presented here are 5 T cell receptor beta chains from one specimen sequenced in a study of T-cell memory formation after mild COVID-19. TCRdb re-derived calls from the 5' RACE reads in MiXCR, one entry per CDR3 protein. The data hold 50,000 or so distinct CDR3 sequences, with 25% to 30% observed a single time. What was sequenced was PBMCs or a T cell subset sorted from them (not recorded which). Receptors were obtained from a man aged 18 to 35 who had mild COVID-19 (a few samples of this study predate the infection). Cell type and time point are not known.

This rearrangement joins TRBV4-3 to TRBJ2-1; TRBD1 matches at 8 bases. In germline, CDR1 is LGHNA, CDR2 YSLEER. The V segment lost 8 bases and the J segment 1 base; nucleotides outside the gene matches: 7. This CDR3 contains 15 residues. In nucleotides, the CDR3 is TGCGCCAGCGCAACTGGACAGGGTTCCTACAATGAGCAGTTCTTC. This codes for CASATGQGSYNEQFF.

V usage is TRBV29-1 and J usage is TRBJ2-1, with unresolved D. Germline CDR1 reads SQVTM; CDR2 reads ANQGSEA. This CDR3 is 12 amino acids long. V was pared by 3 bases and J by 4 bases, with 7 bases between. The CDR3 sequence is CSVEVAYNEQFF. In nucleotides, the CDR3 is TGCAGCGTTGAGGTCGCATACAATGAGCAGTTCTTC.

This sequence joins TRBV12-3 or TRBV12-4 and TRBJ1-5, with 9 positions matching TRBD1. The CDR3 covers 14 residues. V shed 5 bases and J 6 bases; nucleotides not matched to a gene: 5. The CDR3 bases are TGTGCCAGCAGTGTCCGACAGGGGGGTCAGCCCCAGCATTTT. The encoded protein is CASSVRQGGQPQHF.

This chain uses TRBV19 with TRBJ2-1; D gene uncertain. Between the trimmed V and J ends, which lost 0 bases and 5 bases, there was a span of 17 bases. Germline V gene data show CDR1 as LNHDA and CDR2 as SQIVND (reference sequence). This CDR3 contains 17 residues. The CDR3 region has the DNA TGTGCCAGTAGTATAGATCCCCTCCGCCTAGGACACAATGAGCAGTTCTTC. It codes for CASSIDPLRLGHNEQFF.

By share, this clonotype counts as medium-sized. This chain joins TRBV20-1 and TRBJ2-5; 10 bases fit TRBD2. This CDR3 comprises 14 residues. Trimming took 6 bases from V and 0 from J; bases not matched to a gene: 4. Germline V lookup: CDR1 DFQATT, CDR2 SNEGSKA (reference sequence). CDR3 sequence (DNA): TGCAGTGCAACAGGACTAGCGGACCAAGAGACCCAGTACTTC. Encoded protein: CSATGLADQETQYF.